This TCR beta chain was recorded in a study of CD8 T cells in ankylosing spondylitis. This clonotype turned up a few times. Germline values: CDR1 SGHRS, CDR2 YFSETQ. The CDR3 has 16 residues. With 5 bases clipped from V and 3 bases from J, the junction kept 9 bases outside the gene matches. For TCR beta, libraries came from quantitative 5'-RACE with molecular barcodes. TCRdb re-analysed the 5' RACE reads in MiXCR, keeping a single row per CDR3 protein. The data show just under 350,000 distinct CDR3 sequences, roughly 14% seen once. V and J are TRBV5-1 and TRBJ2-1, with 9 nucleotides matching TRBD2. The receptor comes from a male donor with ankylosing spondylitis or in good health (not recorded which). Sequenced sample: blood, either unsorted or a sorted T cell fraction (not recorded which). CDR3 nucleotide sequence: TGCGCCAGCAGAGACCAGCGGGAGGTGCTCTACAATGAGCAGTTCTTC. Its translation: CASRDQREVLYNEQFF.